The T cell receptor beta chain described here comes from a study of T cell responses to AZD1222 COVID-19 vaccine. Trimming pared 0 bases from V and 3 bases from J, leaving 11 bases between. From germline, CDR1 is SEHNR and CDR2 FQNEAQ (reference sequence). The CDR3 has 15 amino acids. Study results and limitations: Increases in Spike-specific TCR breadth and depth were seen after two AZD1222 doses.

Some clones are missing from TCRdb's copy, which holds only in-frame ones; the method was immunoSEQ multiplex PCR. This sample has 140,000 to 150,000 clones, with 80% to 90% found just once. In regard to this clone: Antigen specificity is unknown.

The source is an adult in good health. The sample in question was peripheral blood, obtained on day 0 of AZD1222 vaccination. The V call is TRBV7-9, the J call TRBJ1-2; D ambiguous. The CDR3 sequence is CASSLALVGDYGYTF. The DNA for the CDR3 is TGTGCCAGCAGCTTAGCGCTCGTCGGGGACTATGGCTACACCTTC.